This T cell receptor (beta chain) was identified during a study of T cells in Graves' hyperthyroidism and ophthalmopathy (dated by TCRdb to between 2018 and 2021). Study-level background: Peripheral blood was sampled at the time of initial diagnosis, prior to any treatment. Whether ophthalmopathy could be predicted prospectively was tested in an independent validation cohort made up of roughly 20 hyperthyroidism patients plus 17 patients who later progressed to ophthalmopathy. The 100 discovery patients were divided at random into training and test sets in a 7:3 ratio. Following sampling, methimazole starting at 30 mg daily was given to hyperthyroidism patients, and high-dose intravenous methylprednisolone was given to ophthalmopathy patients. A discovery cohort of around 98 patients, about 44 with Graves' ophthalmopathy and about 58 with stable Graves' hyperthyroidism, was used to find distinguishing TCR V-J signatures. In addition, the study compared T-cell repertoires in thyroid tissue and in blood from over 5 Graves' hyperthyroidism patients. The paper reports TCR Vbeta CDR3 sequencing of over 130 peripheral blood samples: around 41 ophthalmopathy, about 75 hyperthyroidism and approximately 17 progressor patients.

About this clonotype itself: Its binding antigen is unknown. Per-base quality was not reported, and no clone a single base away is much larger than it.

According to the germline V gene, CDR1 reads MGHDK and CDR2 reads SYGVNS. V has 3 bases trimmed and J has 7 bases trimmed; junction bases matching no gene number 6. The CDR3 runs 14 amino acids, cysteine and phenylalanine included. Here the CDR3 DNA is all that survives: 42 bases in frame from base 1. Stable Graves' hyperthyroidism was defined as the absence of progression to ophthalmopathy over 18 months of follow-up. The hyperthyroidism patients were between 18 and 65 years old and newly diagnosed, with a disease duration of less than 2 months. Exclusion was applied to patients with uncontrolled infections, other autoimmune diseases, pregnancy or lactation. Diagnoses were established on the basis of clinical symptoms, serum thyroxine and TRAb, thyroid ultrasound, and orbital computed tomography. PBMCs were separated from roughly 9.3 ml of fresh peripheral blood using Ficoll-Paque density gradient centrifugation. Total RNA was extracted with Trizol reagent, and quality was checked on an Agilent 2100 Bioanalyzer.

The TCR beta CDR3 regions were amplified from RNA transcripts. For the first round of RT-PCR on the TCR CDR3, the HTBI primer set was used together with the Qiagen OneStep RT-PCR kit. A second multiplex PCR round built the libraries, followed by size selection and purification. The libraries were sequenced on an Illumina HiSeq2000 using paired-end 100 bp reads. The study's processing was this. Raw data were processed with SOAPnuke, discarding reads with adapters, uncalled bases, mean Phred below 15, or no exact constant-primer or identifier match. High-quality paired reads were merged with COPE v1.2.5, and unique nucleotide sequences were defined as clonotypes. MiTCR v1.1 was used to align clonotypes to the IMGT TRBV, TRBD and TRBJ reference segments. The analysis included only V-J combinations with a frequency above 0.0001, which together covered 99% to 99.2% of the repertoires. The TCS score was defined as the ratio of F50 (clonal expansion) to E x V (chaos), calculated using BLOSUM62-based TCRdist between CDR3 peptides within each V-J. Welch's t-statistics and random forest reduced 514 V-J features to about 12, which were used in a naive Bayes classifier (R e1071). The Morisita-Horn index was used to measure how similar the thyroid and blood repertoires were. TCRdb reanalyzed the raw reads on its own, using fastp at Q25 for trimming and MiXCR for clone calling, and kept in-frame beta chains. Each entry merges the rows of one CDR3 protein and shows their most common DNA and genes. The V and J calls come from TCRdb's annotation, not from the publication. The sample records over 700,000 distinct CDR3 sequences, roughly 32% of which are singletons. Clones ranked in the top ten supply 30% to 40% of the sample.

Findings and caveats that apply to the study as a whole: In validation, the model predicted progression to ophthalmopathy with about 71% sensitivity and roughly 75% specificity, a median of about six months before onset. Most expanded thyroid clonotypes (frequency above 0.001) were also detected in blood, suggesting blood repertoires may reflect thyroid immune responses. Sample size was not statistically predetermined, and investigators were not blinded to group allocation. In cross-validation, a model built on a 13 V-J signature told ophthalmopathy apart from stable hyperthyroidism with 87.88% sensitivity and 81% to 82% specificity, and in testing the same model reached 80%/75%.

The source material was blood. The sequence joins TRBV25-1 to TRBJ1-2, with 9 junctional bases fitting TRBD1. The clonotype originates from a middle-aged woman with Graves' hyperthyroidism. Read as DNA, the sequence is TGTGCCAGCAGTGATCGGGACAGGGTAACTGGCTACACCTTC. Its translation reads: CASSDRDRVTGYTF.